This TCR beta chain derives from a study of Graves' ophthalmopathy and Graves' hyperthyroidism. Amplified material comprised TCR beta CDR3 regions derived from RNA transcripts. RT-PCR in the first round used HTBI primers; a second-round multiplex PCR followed. MiXCR, applied by TCRdb to the multiplex PCR reads, yields one record per CDR3 protein. The sample holds about 420,000 distinct CDR3 sequences, around a fifth seen once. This clonotype was seen ten or more times. One junction end does not reproduce the germline sequence, and a read error may be involved. Hyperthyroidism qualified as stable when ophthalmopathy did not develop within 18 months of follow-up. Each hyperthyroidism patient was newly diagnosed, with under 2 months' duration, and aged 18 to 65. Uncontrolled infections, other autoimmune diseases, pregnancy or lactation barred patients from enrollment. There are 11 residues in the CDR3. Looked up from germline, CDR1 is SGHAT and CDR2 is FQNNGV.

The sequenced sample consisted of peripheral blood. This receptor was taken from a woman under 30 with stable Graves' hyperthyroidism. The chain has TRBV11-2 and TRBJ2-4; no firm D call. The CDR3 region has the DNA TGTGCCAGCAGCTTAGGACACATTAAGTACTTC. Its translation is CASSLGHIKYF.